Listed here is a single T cell receptor (beta chain). Antigen unknown. RNA transcripts gave rise to amplified TCR beta CDR3 regions. The HTBI primer set was used in a first-round RT-PCR of the TCR CDR3. Using its own MiXCR run on the multiplex PCR reads, TCRdb lists one record per CDR3 protein. The top ten clones hold 9.2% of a sample with about 360,000 distinct CDR3 sequences, approximately 13% of them seen once. The sample belongs to a study of T cells in Graves' hyperthyroidism and ophthalmopathy. Broader study findings: The model's output predicted ophthalmopathy at a median of roughly 6 months prior to onset.

Patients aged 18 to 65 had newly diagnosed hyperthyroidism of under 2 months' duration. Exclusion of patients followed from uncontrolled infection, other autoimmune disease, pregnancy or lactation. The sample consisted of blood. This sequence originates from a woman younger than 30 with Graves' hyperthyroidism.

CDR3 region: CASSEAWLGPSSGNTIYF. The CDR3 DNA follows: TGTGCCAGCAGTGAAGCGTGGTTAGGACCGAGCTCTGGAAACACCATATATTTT. This chain links TRBV6-1 with TRBJ1-3; no clear D gene. The CDR3 runs 18 residues. CDR1 is MNHNS, CDR2 SASEGT, per germline. V was pared by 0 bases and J by 0 bases, with 15 bases between.